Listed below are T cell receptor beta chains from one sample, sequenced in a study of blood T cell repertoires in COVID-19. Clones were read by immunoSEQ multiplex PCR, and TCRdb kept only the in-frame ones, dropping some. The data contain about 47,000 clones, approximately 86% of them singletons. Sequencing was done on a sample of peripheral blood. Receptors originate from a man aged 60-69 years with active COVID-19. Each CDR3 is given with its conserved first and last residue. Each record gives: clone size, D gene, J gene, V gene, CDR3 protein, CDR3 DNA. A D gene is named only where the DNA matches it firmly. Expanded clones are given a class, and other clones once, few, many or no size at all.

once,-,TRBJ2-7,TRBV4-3,CASSQGPGRQTYEQYF,TGCGCCAGCAGCCAGGGCCCAGGGCGCCAAACCTACGAGCAGTACTTC
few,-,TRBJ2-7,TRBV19,CASRRDSSSYEQYF,TGTGCCAGTAGGCGGGACAGTAGCTCCTACGAGCAGTACTTC
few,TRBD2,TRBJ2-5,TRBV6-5,CASKLAGAQETQYF,TGTGCCAGCAAACTAGCGGGGGCGCAAGAGACCCAGTACTTC
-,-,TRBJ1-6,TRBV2,CASRKEGSYNSPLHF,TGTGCCAGCAGGAAAGAGGGCTCCTATAATTCACCCCTCCACTTT
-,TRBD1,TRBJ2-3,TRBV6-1,CASSEPGQGTDTQYF,TGTGCCAGCAGTGAACCAGGACAGGGCACAGATACGCAGTATTTT
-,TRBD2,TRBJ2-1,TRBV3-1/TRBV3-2,CASSQGSSGRAYEQFF,TGTGCCAGCAGCCAAGGGTCTAGCGGGAGGGCCTATGAGCAGTTCTTC
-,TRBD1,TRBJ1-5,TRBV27,CASSKTGTGWNQPQHF,TGTGCCAGCAGCAAAACCGGGACAGGGTGGAATCAGCCCCAGCATTTT
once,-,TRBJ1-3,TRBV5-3,CARSLFSKGLSGNTIYF,TGTGCCAGAAGCTTGTTTAGCAAGGGGCTCTCTGGAAACACCATATATTTT
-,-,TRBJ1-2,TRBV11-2,CASSPRGGYGYTF,TGTGCCAGCAGCCCTAGGGGGGGATATGGCTACACCTTC
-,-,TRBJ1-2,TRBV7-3,CASSSKEPGLNYGYTF,TGTGCCAGCAGCTCAAAGGAGCCGGGACTGAACTATGGCTACACCTTC
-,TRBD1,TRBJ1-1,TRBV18,CASSLRDRGEAFF,TGTGCCAGCTCACTACGAGACAGGGGTGAAGCTTTCTTT
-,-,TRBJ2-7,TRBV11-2,CASSLRYEQYF,TGTGCCAGCAGCCTCCGTTACGAGCAGTACTTC
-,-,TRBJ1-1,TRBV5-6,CASSLGPGRDTEAFF,TGTGCCAGCAGCTTGGGACCCGGGAGAGACACTGAAGCTTTCTTT
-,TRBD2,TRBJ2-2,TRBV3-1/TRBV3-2,CASSQTGRLGLAGAVGELFF,TGTGCCAGCAGCCAAACGGGGAGGCTCGGACTAGCGGGGGCGGTCGGGGAGCTGTTTTTT
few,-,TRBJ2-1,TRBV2,CASSERGSNYNEQFF,TGTGCCAGCAGTGAACGGGGGAGTAACTACAATGAGCAGTTCTTC
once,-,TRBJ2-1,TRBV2,CASTGSSYNEQFF,TGTGCCAGCACGGGAAGTTCCTACAATGAGCAGTTCTTC
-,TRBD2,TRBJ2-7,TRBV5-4,CASSLGAGGANYEQYF,TGTGCCAGCAGCTTGGGCGCGGGGGGGGCCAACTACGAGCAGTACTTC
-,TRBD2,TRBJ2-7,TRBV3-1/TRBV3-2,CASSLTSGSYYEQYF,TGTGCCAGCAGCCTGACTAGCGGGAGTTATTACGAGCAGTACTTC
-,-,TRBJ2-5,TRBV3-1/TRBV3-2,CASSQDFRTQYF,TGTGCCAGCAGCCAAGATTTCAGGACCCAGTACTTC
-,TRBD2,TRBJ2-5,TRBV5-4,CASSSASGRSRETQYF,TGTGCCAGCAGCTCTGCTAGCGGGAGGTCTCGGGAGACCCAGTACTTC
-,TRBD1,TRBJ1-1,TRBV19,CASSIVTGRNTEAFF,TGTGCCAGTAGTATAGTGACAGGGCGGAACACTGAAGCTTTCTTT
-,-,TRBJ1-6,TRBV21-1,CASTREVTQYNSPLHF,TGTGCCAGCACCAGGGAGGTGACACAGTATAATTCACCCCTCCACTTT
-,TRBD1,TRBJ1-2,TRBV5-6,CASTSRGRRHCGYTF,TGTGCCAGCACTTCCAGGGGGCGACGTCACTGTGGCTACACCTTC